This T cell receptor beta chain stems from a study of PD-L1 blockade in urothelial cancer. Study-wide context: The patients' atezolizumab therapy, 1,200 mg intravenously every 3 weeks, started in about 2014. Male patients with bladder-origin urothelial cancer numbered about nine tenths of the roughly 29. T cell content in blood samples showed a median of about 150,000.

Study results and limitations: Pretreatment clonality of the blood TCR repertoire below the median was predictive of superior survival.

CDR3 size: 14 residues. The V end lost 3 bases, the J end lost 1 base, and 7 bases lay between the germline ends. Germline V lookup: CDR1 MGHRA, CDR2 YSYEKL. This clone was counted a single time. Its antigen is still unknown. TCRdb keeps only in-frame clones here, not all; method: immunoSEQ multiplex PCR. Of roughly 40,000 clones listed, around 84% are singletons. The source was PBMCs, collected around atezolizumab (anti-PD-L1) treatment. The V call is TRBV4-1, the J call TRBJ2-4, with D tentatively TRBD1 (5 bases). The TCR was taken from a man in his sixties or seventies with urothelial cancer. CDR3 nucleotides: TGCGCCAGCAGCCAGGGGCCGGCCAAAAACATTCAGTACTTC. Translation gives CASSQGPAKNIQYF.